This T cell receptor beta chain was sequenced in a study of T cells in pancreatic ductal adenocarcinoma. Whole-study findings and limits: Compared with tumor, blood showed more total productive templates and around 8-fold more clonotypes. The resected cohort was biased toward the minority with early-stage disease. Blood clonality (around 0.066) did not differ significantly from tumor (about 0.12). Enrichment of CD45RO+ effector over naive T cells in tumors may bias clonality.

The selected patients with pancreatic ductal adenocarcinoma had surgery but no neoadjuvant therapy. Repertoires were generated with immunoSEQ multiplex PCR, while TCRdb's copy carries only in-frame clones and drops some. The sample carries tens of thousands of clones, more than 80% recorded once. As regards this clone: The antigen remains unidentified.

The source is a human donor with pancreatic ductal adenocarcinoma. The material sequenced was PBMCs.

The CDR3 region is CASSETQGQAQHF. The DNA of the CDR3 is TGTGCCAGCAGTGAGACACAGGGACAGGCCCAGCATTTT. The chain has TRBV6-4 and TRBJ1-5; 8 bases map to TRBD1. The V gene end was trimmed by 3 bases and the J gene end by 11 bases; junction bases not matched to a gene: 6. CDR3 length: 13 residues. Germline CDR1 and CDR2: MRHNA and SNTAGT.